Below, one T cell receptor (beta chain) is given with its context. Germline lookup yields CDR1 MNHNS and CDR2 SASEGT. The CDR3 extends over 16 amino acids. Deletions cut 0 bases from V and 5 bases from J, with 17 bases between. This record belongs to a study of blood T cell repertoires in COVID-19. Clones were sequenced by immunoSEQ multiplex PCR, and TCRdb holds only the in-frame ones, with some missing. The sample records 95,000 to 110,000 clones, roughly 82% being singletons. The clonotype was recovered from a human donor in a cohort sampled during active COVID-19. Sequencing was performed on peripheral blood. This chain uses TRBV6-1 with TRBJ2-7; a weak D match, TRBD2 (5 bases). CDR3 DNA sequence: TGTGCCAGCAGTGAAGCAGGTGGCGGACTCCTAAACGAGCAGTACTTC. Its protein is CASSEAGGGLLNEQYF.